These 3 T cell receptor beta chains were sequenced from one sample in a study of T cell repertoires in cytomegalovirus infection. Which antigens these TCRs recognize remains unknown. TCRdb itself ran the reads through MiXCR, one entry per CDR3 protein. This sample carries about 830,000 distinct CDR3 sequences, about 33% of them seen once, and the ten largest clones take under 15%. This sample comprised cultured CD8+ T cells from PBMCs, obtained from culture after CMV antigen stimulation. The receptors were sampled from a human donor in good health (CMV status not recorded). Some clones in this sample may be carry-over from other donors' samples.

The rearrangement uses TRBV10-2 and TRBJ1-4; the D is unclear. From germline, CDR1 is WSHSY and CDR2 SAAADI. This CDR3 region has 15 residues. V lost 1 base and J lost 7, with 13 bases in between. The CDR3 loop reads CASSEFGGMSEKLFF. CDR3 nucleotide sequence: TGCGCCAGCAGTGAGTTCGGAGGGATGAGTGAAAAACTGTTTTTT.

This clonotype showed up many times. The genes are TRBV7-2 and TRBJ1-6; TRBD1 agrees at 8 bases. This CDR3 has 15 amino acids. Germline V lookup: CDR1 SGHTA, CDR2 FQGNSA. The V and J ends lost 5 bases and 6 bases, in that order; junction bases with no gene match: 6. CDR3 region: CASSPRTGTNSPLHF. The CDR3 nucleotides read TGTGCCAGCAGCCCCCGGACAGGGACTAATTCACCCCTCCACTTT. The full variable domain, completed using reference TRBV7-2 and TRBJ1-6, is GAGVSQSPSNKVTEKGKDVELRCDPISGHTALYWYRQSLGQGLEFLIYFQGNSAPDKSGLPSDRFSAERTGGSVSTLTIQRTQQEDSAVYLCASSPRTGTNSPLHFGNGTRLTVT.

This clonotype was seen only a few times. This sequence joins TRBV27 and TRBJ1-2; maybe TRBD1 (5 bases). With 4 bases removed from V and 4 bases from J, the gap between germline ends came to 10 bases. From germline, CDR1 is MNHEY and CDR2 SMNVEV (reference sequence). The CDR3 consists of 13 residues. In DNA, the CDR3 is TGTGCCAGCAGTTCAGGACACCTCTATGGCTACACCTTC. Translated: CASSSGHLYGYTF.